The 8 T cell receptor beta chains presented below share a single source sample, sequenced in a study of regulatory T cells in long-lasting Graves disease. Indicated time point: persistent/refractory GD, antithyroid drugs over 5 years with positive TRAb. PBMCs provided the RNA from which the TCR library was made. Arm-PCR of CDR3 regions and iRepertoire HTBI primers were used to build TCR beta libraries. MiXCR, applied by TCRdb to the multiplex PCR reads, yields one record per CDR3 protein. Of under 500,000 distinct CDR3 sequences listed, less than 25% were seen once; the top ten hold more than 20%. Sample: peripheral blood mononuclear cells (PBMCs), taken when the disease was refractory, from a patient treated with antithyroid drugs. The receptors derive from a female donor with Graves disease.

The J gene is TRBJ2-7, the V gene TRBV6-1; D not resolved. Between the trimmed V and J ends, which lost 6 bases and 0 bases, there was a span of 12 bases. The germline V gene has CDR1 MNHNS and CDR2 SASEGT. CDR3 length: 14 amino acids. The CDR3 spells CASSYTGGSYEQYF. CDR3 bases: TGTGCCAGCAGCTACACCGGTGGCTCCTACGAGCAGTACTTC.

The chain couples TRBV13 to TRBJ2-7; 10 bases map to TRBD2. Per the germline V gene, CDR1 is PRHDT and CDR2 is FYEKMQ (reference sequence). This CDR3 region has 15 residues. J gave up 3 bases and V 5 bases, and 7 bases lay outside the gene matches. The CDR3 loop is CASSPWTSGHYEQYF. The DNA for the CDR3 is TGTGCCAGCAGCCCCTGGACTAGCGGACACTACGAGCAGTACTTC.

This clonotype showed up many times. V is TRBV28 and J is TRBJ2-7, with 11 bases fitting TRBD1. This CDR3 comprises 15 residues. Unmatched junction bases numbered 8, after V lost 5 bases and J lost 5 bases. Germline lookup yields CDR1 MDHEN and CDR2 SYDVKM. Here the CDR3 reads CASSPTGQGAHEQYF. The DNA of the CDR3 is TGTGCCAGCAGTCCCACCGGACAGGGGGCCCACGAGCAGTACTTC. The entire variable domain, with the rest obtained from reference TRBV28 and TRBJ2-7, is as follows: DVKVTQSSRYLVKRTGEKVFLECVQDMDHENMFWYRQDPGLGLRLIYFSYDVKMKEKGDIPEGYSVSREKKERFSLILESASTNQTSMYLCASSPTGQGAHEQYFGPGTRLTVT.

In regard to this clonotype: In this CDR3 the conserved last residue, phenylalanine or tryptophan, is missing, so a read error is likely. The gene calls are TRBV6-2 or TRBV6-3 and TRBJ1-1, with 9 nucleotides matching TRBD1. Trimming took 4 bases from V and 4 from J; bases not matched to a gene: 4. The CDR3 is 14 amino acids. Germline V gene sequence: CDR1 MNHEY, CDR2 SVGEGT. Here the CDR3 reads CASSSQTGGTEAFS. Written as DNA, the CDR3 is TGTGCCAGCAGTTCCCAGACAGGGGGCACTGAAGCTTTCTCT.

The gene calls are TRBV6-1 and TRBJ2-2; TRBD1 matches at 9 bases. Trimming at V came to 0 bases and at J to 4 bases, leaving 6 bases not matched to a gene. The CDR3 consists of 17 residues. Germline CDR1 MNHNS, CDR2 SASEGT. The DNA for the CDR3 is TGTGCCAGCAGTGAAGCGGTTACAGGGGGCATCACCGGGGAGCTGTTTTTT. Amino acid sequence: CASSEAVTGGITGELFF.

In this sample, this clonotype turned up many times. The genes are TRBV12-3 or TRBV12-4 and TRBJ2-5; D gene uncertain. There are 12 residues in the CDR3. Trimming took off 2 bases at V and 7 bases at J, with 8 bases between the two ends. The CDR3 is CASSLNLWTQYF. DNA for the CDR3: TGTGCCAGCAGTTTAAATTTGTGGACCCAGTACTTC.

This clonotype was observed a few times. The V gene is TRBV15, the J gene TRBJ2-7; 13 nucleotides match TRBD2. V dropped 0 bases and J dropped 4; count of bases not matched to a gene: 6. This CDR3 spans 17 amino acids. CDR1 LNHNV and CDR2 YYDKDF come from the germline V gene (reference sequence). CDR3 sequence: CATSRDEGLAGDYEQYF. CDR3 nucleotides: TGTGCCACCAGCAGAGATGAAGGACTAGCGGGAGATTACGAGCAGTACTTC. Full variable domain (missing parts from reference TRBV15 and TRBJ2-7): DAMVIQNPRYQVTQFGKPVTLSCSQTLNHNVMYWYQQKSSQAPKLLFHYYDKDFNNEADTPDNFQSRRPNTSFCFLDIRSPGLGDTAMYLCATSRDEGLAGDYEQYFGPGTRLTVT.

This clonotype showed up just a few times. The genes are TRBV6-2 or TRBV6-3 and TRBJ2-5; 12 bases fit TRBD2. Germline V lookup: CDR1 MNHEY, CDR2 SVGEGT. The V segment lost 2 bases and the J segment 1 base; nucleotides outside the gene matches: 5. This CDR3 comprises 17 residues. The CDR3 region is CASSYPMGLAGQETQYF. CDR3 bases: TGTGCCAGCAGTTACCCCATGGGACTAGCGGGCCAAGAGACCCAGTACTTC.